The present entry profiles one T cell receptor beta chain with its context. This sample is drawn from a study of blood T cell repertoires in COVID-19. Background on the study: COVID-19 samples, acute and convalescent, were from the United States, Italy and Spain.

With V trimmed by 5 bases and J by 0 bases, 7 bases remained unmatched. The CDR3 extends over 16 amino acids. CDR1 is SGHAT, CDR2 FQNNGV, per germline. Original processing notes: Counts of nucleated cells, estimated from reference gene primer amplification, were obtained. The protocol was immunoSEQ multiplex PCR, while the TCRdb copy is restricted to in-frame clones and leaves out a portion. V, J and clone size reflect that table, while D and trimming were determined from the DNA. The sample lists about 330,000 clones, about 87% seen once, with approximately 5% in the top ten. Participants had their cohort set by participant-reported clinical history.

The sequence was obtained from a woman between 25 and 40 years old who had recovered from COVID-19. The chain recombines TRBV11-2 with TRBJ2-1, with TRBD2 identical over 7 bases. Sequenced input: PBMCs or T cells enriched from blood (not recorded which). As DNA, the CDR3 is TGTGCCAGCAGCCGTATCGGCGGGGGCTCCTACAATGAGCAGTTCTTC. Translated, it gives CASSRIGGGSYNEQFF.